This TCR beta chain is drawn from a study of blood T cell repertoires in COVID-19. Study-level background: The samples span acute and convalescent COVID-19 from the United States, Italy and Spain. The cDNA or gDNA used as material had been derived from T cells, B-cell-depleted T cells, or PBMCs.

Patients from Seattle were sampled longitudinally, starting during active infection. Source study methods: Scientists estimated how many nucleated cells there were by amplifying reference gene primers. Assay used: immunoSEQ multiplex PCR; TCRdb lists only in-frame clones, some missing. The V and J calls and clone size were taken over from that table, and D and trimming were inferred from the DNA. The data show 150,000 or so clones, with approximately 81% seen just once and roughly 5% held by the top ten. Trimming pared 6 bases from V and 2 bases from J, leaving 14 bases between. This CDR3 contains 14 residues. CDR1 and CDR2 (germline): MNHEY, SVGEGT.

The J gene is TRBJ2-7, the V gene TRBV6-2 or TRBV6-3; the D gene is possibly TRBD1 (6 bases). The receptor comes from a woman aged 45-59 years with COVID-19, enrolled during active disease. The specimen was peripheral blood. As DNA, the CDR3 is TGTGCCAGCAGCGTACAGGGTCTTGCCTACGAGCAGTACTTC. Encoded protein: CASSVQGLAYEQYF.